This TCR beta chain stems from a study of spatial heterogeneity in lung cancer. Study context: Detection of beta-chain sequences consistently exceeded that of alpha-chain sequences. Whole-study results and caveats: Ubiquitous, expanded tumor-derived TCRs were more frequently observed in blood at resection than at follow-up.

CDR3 size: 16 residues. V trimming: 3 bases; J trimming: 6 bases; junction bases outside the gene matches: 11. Germline assignment: CDR1 SGHTA and CDR2 FQGNSA. Comment on this clonotype: Its antigen is unknown.

Specified time point: sample taken at primary tumor resection. Unsorted tumor, nontumor lung tissue or cryopreserved PBMC supplied the whole RNA. Samples were donated by 72 untreated early-stage non-small cell lung cancer patients. Each TCR cDNA molecule carried a unique molecular identifier. TCRdb reanalysed the 5' RACE reads using MiXCR and keeps one entry per CDR3 protein. In the table there are 65,000 to 85,000 distinct CDR3 sequences, around 21% of which are singletons. This receptor was identified in a male donor with early-stage non-small cell lung cancer. The sample in question was PBMCs, obtained at surgery. The V gene is TRBV7-2, the J gene TRBJ2-1; 7 bases map to TRBD2. CDR3 residues: CASSFVEGRGSNEQFF. For the CDR3, the DNA is TGTGCCAGCAGCTTCGTCGAAGGGCGGGGGAGCAATGAGCAGTTCTTC.